Only one count was recorded for the clone carrying this T cell receptor beta chain. The antigen is unknown. The junction had 8 bases not matched to a gene; V was cut back by 6 bases and J by 3 bases. The CDR3 extends over 16 amino acids. Germline loops: CDR1 MNHNY, CDR2 SVGAGI (reference sequence). The entry originates in a study of radiotherapy plus CTLA-4 blockade in lung cancer. General study points: The study found tumor-derived TCR clones expanded in blood after radiotherapy plus ipilimumab. With interferon-beta, early dynamics of blood T cell clones were reported to best predict response.

Libraries were prepared by immunoSEQ multiplex PCR; TCRdb keeps only in-frame clonotypes and omits some of them. The sample lists about 62,000 clones, less than 85% occurring once. The chain employs TRBV6-6 and TRBJ1-2; 12 bases match TRBD1. The sample consisted of peripheral blood, taken from a patient treated with radiotherapy plus ipilimumab. The sequence was obtained from a human donor with non-small cell lung cancer who had a complete response to radiotherapy plus ipilimumab. The CDR3 DNA reads as TGTGCCAGCAGCACCGGGACAGGGGGCAAAGACTATGGCTACACCTTC. Translated: CASSTGTGGKDYGYTF.